This T cell receptor (beta chain) is drawn from a study of cytomegalovirus exposure and HLA in healthy donors. In the study overall: Genotyping of 400 or so donors showed that roughly 83% belonged to the Caucasian-associated ancestry cluster.

The CDR3 is made up of 16 amino acids. Per the germline V gene, CDR1 is MGHRA and CDR2 is YSYEKL. The V gene lost 0 bases and the J gene lost 0 bases, with 6 bases spanning the gap. This clone has a handful of counts. The PCR was carried out with 60 Vbeta primers and 13 Jbeta primers. Measured with immunoSEQ multiplex PCR; TCRdb has only the in-frame clones, and not every one. The table records under 200,000 clones, more than 75% of them present only once. The sequencing sample was made of PBMCs. The clonotype comes from a man between 25 and 39 years old in good health and CMV-seropositive. The chain has TRBV4-1 and TRBJ2-6; perhaps TRBD2 as D (5 bases). For the CDR3, the DNA is TGCGCCAGCAGCCAAGATGCGGGCTCTGGGGCCAACGTCCTGACTTTC. Protein sequence: CASSQDAGSGANVLTF.